These 8 T cell receptor beta chains originate from one sample sequenced in a study of CD8+ T cells in alopecia areata. Sequencing relied on a cDNA template that was reverse transcribed from extracted RNA. The method was immunoSEQ multiplex PCR; TCRdb's version includes in-frame clones alone and lacks a portion of them. The table records around 140,000 clones, about 56% of them present only once. Described treatment: oral pan-JAK inhibitor, 5-10 mg twice daily. This specimen was CD8+ T cells sorted from blood, taken at week 4, from a patient treated with tofacitinib. All receptors come from a human donor with alopecia areata.

V is TRBV19 and J is TRBJ1-5; D is undetermined. Trimming shortened V by 7 bases and J by 2 bases, and 6 bases separated the two germline ends. Germline V gene lookup returns CDR1 LNHDA and CDR2 SQIVND (reference sequence). This CDR3 has 12 residues. The CDR3 region is CASTFGNQPQHF. Written as DNA, the CDR3 is TGTGCCAGTACCTTCGGCAATCAGCCCCAGCATTTT.

Only one count was recorded for this clone. The genes are TRBV15 and TRBJ2-7; TRBD2 might be the D (5 bases). Trimming removed 4 bases at V and 5 bases at J, with 12 bases between. Per the germline V gene, CDR1 is LNHNV and CDR2 is YYDKDF (reference sequence). The CDR3 spans 13 residues. The CDR3 nucleotides are TGTGCCACCAGCACTGGAGAGGGCCACGAGCAGTACTTC. Translated, it gives CATSTGEGHEQYF.

V and J are TRBV27 and TRBJ2-7; 9 bases are a match to TRBD1. J was trimmed by 7 bases and V by 5 bases; bases with no gene match: 9. Germline CDR1 MNHEY, CDR2 SMNVEV (reference sequence). This CDR3 is built from 14 residues. The CDR3 is CASSLGQGPLEQYF. In DNA form, the CDR3 reads TGTGCCAGCAGTCTAGGACAGGGGCCGTTGGAGCAGTACTTC.

The rearrangement uses TRBV6-5 and TRBJ1-2, with 9 bases fitting TRBD1. The V segment lost 5 bases and the J segment 8 bases; nucleotides outside the gene matches: 6. This CDR3 comprises 13 residues. The germline V gene encodes CDR1 MNHEY and CDR2 SVGAGI. CDR3 loop: CASSPGGQGGYTF. CDR3 nucleotides: TGTGCCAGCAGTCCAGGGGGACAGGGAGGCTACACCTTC.

The genes are TRBV5-6 and TRBJ1-1; 12 bases align to TRBD1. Germline CDR1 SGHDT, CDR2 YYEEEE. The CDR3 is made up of 15 amino acids. Unmatched junction bases numbered 4, after V lost 3 bases and J lost 4 bases. CDR3 region: CASSWGTGGGTEAFF. In nucleotides, the CDR3 is TGTGCCAGCAGCTGGGGGACAGGGGGCGGCACTGAAGCTTTCTTT.

The chain couples TRBV29-1 to TRBJ2-1; D might be TRBD2 (5 bases). CDR1 SQVTM and CDR2 ANQGSEA come from the germline V gene. V lost 4 bases and J 9 bases, leaving 25 bases between the germline ends. This CDR3 has 16 amino acids. The CDR3, as DNA: TGCAGCGTTGTCCTCGGCGGGCGCGGCAGTGTTGGTGAGCAGTTCTTC. Translated, it gives CSVVLGGRGSVGEQFF.

This chain links TRBV30 with TRBJ2-2, with 7 bases aligning to TRBD1. Germline V gene lookup returns CDR1 GTSNPN and CDR2 SVGIG (reference sequence). This CDR3 contains 14 residues. V shed 2 bases and J 2 bases; nucleotides not matched to a gene: 2. For the CDR3, the DNA is TGTGCCTGGAGTTCAGGGGGAAACACCGGGGAGCTGTTTTTT. As protein: CAWSSGGNTGELFF.

This chain uses TRBV5-1 with TRBJ1-1; TRBD1 might be the D (5 bases). The V gene lost 4 bases and the J gene lost 4 bases, with 11 bases spanning the gap. The germline V gene has CDR1 SGHRS and CDR2 YFSETQ. The CDR3 is made up of 13 amino acids. CDR3 coding DNA: TGCGCCAGCAGCCAGGTGAGGGGCACTGAAGCTTTCTTT. Protein sequence: CASSQVRGTEAFF. The full variable domain, rest sourced from reference TRBV5-1 and TRBJ1-1, is KAGVTQTPRYLIKTRGQQVTLSCSPISGHRSVSWYQQTPGQGLQFLFEYFSETQRNKGNFPGRFSGRQFSNSRSEMNVSTLELGDSALYLCASSQVRGTEAFFGQGTRLTVV.